This T cell receptor (beta chain) was sequenced for a study of blood T cells in healthy people across ages. This clonotype was observed a few times. V was clipped by 0 bases and J by 4 bases, with 12 bases between them. The CDR3 covers 15 residues. The germline gives CDR1 SGHRS, CDR2 YFSETQ. It was with a sample-barcoded 5' primer and a J-beta primer mix that a second PCR of roughly 6 to 11 cycles was run. One entry per CDR3 protein, called by TCRdb with MiXCR from the 5' RACE reads. The sample carries 750,000 to 850,000 distinct CDR3 sequences, 20% to 25% recorded once. A further study also used this sample, focusing on T cells of mothers and their children. As that study records: The study recruited a few healthy Caucasian mothers and their six children as donors.

This sequence originates from a boy younger than 18 in good health. The V and J genes are TRBV5-1 and TRBJ2-3; the D gene is possibly TRBD1 (6 bases). Sequencing was carried out using blood. For the CDR3, the DNA is TGCGCCAGCAGCTTGGCACAGGGTGGCGCAGATACGCAGTATTTT. Amino acid sequence: CASSLAQGGADTQYF.